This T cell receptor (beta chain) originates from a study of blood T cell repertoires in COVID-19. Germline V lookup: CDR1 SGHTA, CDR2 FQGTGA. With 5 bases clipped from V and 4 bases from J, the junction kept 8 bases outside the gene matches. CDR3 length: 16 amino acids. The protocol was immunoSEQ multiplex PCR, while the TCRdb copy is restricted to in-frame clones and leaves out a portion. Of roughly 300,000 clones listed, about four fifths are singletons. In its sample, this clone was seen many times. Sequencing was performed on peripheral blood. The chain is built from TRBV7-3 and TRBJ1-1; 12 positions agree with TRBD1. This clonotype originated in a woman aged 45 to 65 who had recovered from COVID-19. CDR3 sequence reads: CASSPGTGGRATEAFF. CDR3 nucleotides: TGTGCCAGCAGCCCGGGGACAGGGGGCAGGGCCACTGAAGCTTTCTTT.